A selection of T cell receptor beta chains follows, all from one sample in a study of blood T cell repertoires in COVID-19. Sequencing was performed with immunoSEQ multiplex PCR; in TCRdb, only in-frame clones are kept and a portion is missing. There are a few hundred thousand clones in the sample; roughly four fifths occur only once, and around 5% lies in the top ten. The source material was PBMCs or T cells enriched from blood (not recorded which). The receptors were sampled from a woman aged 50 to 65 who had recovered from COVID-19. The CDR3 runs from the conserved cysteine through the conserved F or W.

v_gene	j_gene	CDR3aa
TRBV5-5	TRBJ2-5	CASSWDRGEETQYF
TRBV19	TRBJ1-1	CASTHIGAGGLNTEAFF
TRBV19	TRBJ1-2	CASNFGRDNGYTF
TRBV6-1	TRBJ1-2	CASSEAGTYGRTF
TRBV7-9	TRBJ1-1	CASSLYGSNTEAFF
TRBV19	TRBJ2-5	CASSIHTTGSETQYF
TRBV3-1/TRBV3-2	TRBJ2-1	CASSLSTSGAYNEQFF
TRBV30	TRBJ1-1	CAWNRDTEAVNTEAFF
TRBV6-5	TRBJ2-7	CASSYPLAYEQYF
TRBV6-5	TRBJ1-4	CASSSLMDRNEKLFF
TRBV6-1	TRBJ1-1	CASSETGARTEAFF
TRBV3-1/TRBV3-2	TRBJ1-2	CASSQSGSQSRGYTF
TRBV27	TRBJ1-5	CASSLMGGQPQHF
TRBV4-2	TRBJ1-6	CASSQEDSSYNSPLHF
TRBV7-2	TRBJ1-5	CASSLELGNQPQHF
TRBV4-1	TRBJ2-5	CASSQEPGPPKSGTQYF
TRBV5-1	TRBJ1-2	CASSIWDNPNYGYTF
TRBV27	TRBJ1-5	CASSSYDTPAPQHF
TRBV12-3/TRBV12-4	TRBJ1-2	CASSSTGVGGYTF
TRBV19	TRBJ1-1	CASSTQGKSTEAFF
TRBV14	TRBJ2-7	CASSDGGGDEQYF
TRBV4-1	TRBJ1-1	CASSQEMQVNTEAFF
TRBV28	TRBJ1-1	CASKIQGEAFF
TRBV2	TRBJ2-7	CASSGRGQVAYEQYF
TRBV25-1	TRBJ1-5	CASSGVGGPQHF
TRBV28	TRBJ1-1	CASSFQTGVLEAFF
TRBV6-5	TRBJ2-1	CASSQSGGWRWFF
TRBV19	TRBJ2-1	CASRTSGRLFDEQFF
TRBV6-1	TRBJ1-2	CASSEQTGYGYTF
TRBV7-2	TRBJ1-1	CASSSLGRGVATEAFF
TRBV5-6	TRBJ2-1	CASSPGLAGYNEQFF
TRBV5-6	TRBJ1-2	CASSTGTGFPFYYGYTF
TRBV4-3	TRBJ2-2	CASSQETSIGELFF
TRBV6-6	TRBJ2-1	CASSYSGRGGNEQFF
TRBV7-9	TRBJ2-5	CASSLAGDTSGAQYF
TRBV7-8	TRBJ1-1	CASSLGTGNTEAFF
TRBV7-8	TRBJ2-7	CASSPDRGEQYF
TRBV19	TRBJ2-7	CASSIGTGNSYEQYF
TRBV3-1/TRBV3-2	TRBJ2-7	CASSPPAARDEQYF
TRBV27	TRBJ2-1	CASRRLAGPSSYNEQFF
TRBV19	TRBJ2-1	CASHRTGYSQNEQFF
TRBV19	TRBJ2-3	CASSLGSADTQYF
TRBV2	TRBJ2-3	CARQGGSGPDTQYF
TRBV14	TRBJ2-1	CASSQTSGGASNEQFF
TRBV30	TRBJ1-6	CAWRDQGHSPLHF
TRBV3-1/TRBV3-2	TRBJ2-7	CASSQMPGQGYEQYF
TRBV29-1	TRBJ1-2	CSALVGEPNYGYTF
TRBV7-2	TRBJ2-2	CASSLDRVGELFF